The 30 T cell receptor beta chains presented below share a single source sample, sequenced in a study of shared clonotypes between healthy human individuals. Produced via immunoSEQ multiplex PCR; TCRdb's table is partial and in-frame only. The sample has around 2,000,000 clones; roughly 94% are singletons. Terminally differentiated effector memory CD45RA+ cells were excluded by CCR7 positive selection of CD45RO-negative cells. Sequenced sample: naive CD8+ T cells sorted from blood. These receptors all stem from a man between 18 and 29 years old in good health.

Concerning this clone itself: A read error likely explains this, since a far larger clone differs by one base. Other DNA variants within this sample encode the same CDR3. The chain links TRBV13 to TRBJ2-7; D is undetermined. The CDR3 consists of 11 residues. The ends were cut back, 0 bases at V and 6 bases at J, with 3 bases in the middle. From germline, CDR1 is PRHDT and CDR2 FYEKMQ (reference sequence). In DNA form, the CDR3 reads TGTGCCAGCAGCTTAGGTGGCGAGCAGTACTTC. Protein: CASSLGGEQYF.

This clone has only one observation. This chain connects TRBV4-1 to TRBJ2-2; the D is unclear. Between the trimmed V and J ends, which lost 0 bases and 4 bases, there was a span of 6 bases. From germline, CDR1 is MGHRA and CDR2 YSYEKL. The CDR3 totals 14 residues. Written as DNA, the CDR3 is TGCGCCAGCAGCCAAGAGGACGGCACCGGGGAGCTGTTTTTT. Encoded protein: CASSQEDGTGELFF.

The chain combines TRBV7-9 with TRBJ1-6, with D perhaps TRBD1 (6 bases). This CDR3 contains 14 residues. The ends were cut back, 5 bases at V and 10 bases at J, with 15 bases in the middle. Germline V gene data show CDR1 as SEHNR and CDR2 as FQNEAQ (reference sequence). DNA of the CDR3: TGTGCCAGCAGCGACGGGGGGGCTGGATCACCCCTCCACTTT. Translated, it gives CASSDGGAGSPLHF.

Concerning this clone: Other DNA sequences of this sample code for an identical CDR3. The V call is TRBV27, the J call TRBJ1-1; perhaps TRBD1 as D (6 bases). Per the germline V gene, CDR1 is MNHEY and CDR2 is SMNVEV (reference sequence). The CDR3 consists of 11 residues. Trimming took 6 bases from V and 4 from J, leaving 6 bases between them. As DNA, the CDR3 is TGTGCCAGCAGAGGGGGCACTGAAGCTTTCTTT. Translation gives CASRGGTEAFF.

The chain carries TRBV5-4 and TRBJ2-5; D call uncertain. Trimming cost V 0 bases and J 4 bases, with 7 bases left between them. Germline V lookup: CDR1 SGHNT, CDR2 YYREEE (reference sequence). This CDR3 spans 13 amino acids. In DNA form, the CDR3 reads TGTGCCAGCAGCTTGGAGACTTTAGAGACCCAGTACTTC. Translating it yields CASSLETLETQYF. The full variable domain, its missing parts supplied by reference TRBV5-4 and TRBJ2-5, is ETGVTQSPTHLIKTRGQQVTLRCSSQSGHNTVSWYQQALGQGPQFIFQYYREEENGRGNFPPRFSGLQFPNYSSELNVNALELDDSALYLCASSLETLETQYFGPGTRLLVL.

V and J are TRBV13 and TRBJ2-5; D assignment may be TRBD1 or TRBD2 (6 bases each). The CDR3 consists of 19 residues. The V gene lost 5 bases and the J gene lost 0 bases, with 25 bases spanning the gap. Germline V CDR1 and CDR2: PRHDT, FYEKMQ (reference sequence). CDR3 loop: CASSESLFGGGPHQETQYF. DNA of the CDR3: TGTGCCAGCAGCGAATCCCTTTTCGGTGGGGGGCCCCACCAAGAGACCCAGTACTTC.

This rearrangement joins TRBV9 to TRBJ2-7, with a weak D call TRBD1 (5 bases). The V end lost 3 bases, the J end lost 6 bases, and 10 bases lay between the germline ends. This CDR3 has 12 residues. CDR1 and CDR2 from the germline V gene are SGDLS and YYNGEE. The CDR3 sequence: CASSDLRGEQYF. The CDR3 bases are TGTGCCAGCAGCGACCTTAGGGGCGAGCAGTACTTC.

This rearrangement joins TRBV5-4 to TRBJ1-2; possible D gene TRBD1, 5 bases. In germline, CDR1 is SGHNT, CDR2 YYREEE (reference sequence). The ends were cut back, 3 bases at V and 8 bases at J, with 11 bases in the middle. The CDR3 length is 12 residues. The CDR3 protein is CASSSTENGYTF. In DNA, the CDR3 is TGTGCCAGCAGCTCGACAGAGAACGGCTACACCTTC. Looking up the rest from reference TRBV5-4 and TRBJ1-2 gives the full variable domain: ETGVTQSPTHLIKTRGQQVTLRCSSQSGHNTVSWYQQALGQGPQFIFQYYREEENGRGNFPPRFSGLQFPNYSSELNVNALELDDSALYLCASSSTENGYTFGSGTRLTVV.

The chain joins TRBV7-9 to TRBJ2-1, with 14 bases matching TRBD2. The CDR3 extends over 15 amino acids. Germline CDR1 is SEHNR and CDR2 is FQNEAQ (reference sequence). Trimming at V came to 2 bases and at J to 9 bases, leaving 3 bases not matched to a gene. The CDR3 is CASSLSGLAGAEQFF. CDR3 DNA: TGTGCCAGCAGCTTATCGGGACTAGCGGGAGCTGAGCAGTTCTTC.

The chain is built from TRBV5-6 and TRBJ2-7; D ambiguous. V lost 3 bases and J lost 3, with 10 bases in between. Germline loops: CDR1 SGHDT, CDR2 YYEEEE. CDR3 size: 13 residues. The CDR3 here is CASSSDLYYEQYF. The CDR3 nucleotides read TGTGCCAGCAGCTCGGATCTCTACTACGAGCAGTACTTC. Based on the CDR3 plus reference TRBV5-6 and TRBJ2-7, the full variable domain is DAGVTQSPTHLIKTRGQQVTLRCSPKSGHDTVSWYQQALGQGPQFIFQYYEEEERQRGNFPDRFSGHQFPNYSSELNVNALLLGDSALYLCASSSDLYYEQYFGPGTRLTVT.

In DNA form, the CDR3 reads TGTGCCACCAGCACCGGGACTAGCGAGACCTACGAGCAGTACTTC. This sequence encodes CATSTGTSETYEQYF. The chain combines TRBV15 with TRBJ2-7; TRBD2 matches 10 bases. Germline CDR1 and CDR2: LNHNV and YYDKDF (reference sequence). V lost 4 bases, J lost 2 bases, and 5 bases stayed unmatched. The CDR3 is made up of 15 amino acids.

The J gene is TRBJ2-7, the V gene TRBV6-6; D is ambiguous. The CDR3 covers 14 residues. Germline loops: CDR1 MNHNY, CDR2 SVGAGI (reference sequence). The V gene lost 2 bases and the J gene lost 0 bases, with 8 bases spanning the gap. For the CDR3, the DNA is TGTGCCAGCAGTTACCACGAGAGCTCCTACGAGCAGTACTTC. It encodes CASSYHESSYEQYF.

Notes on this clone: This CDR3 is also generated by other DNA sequences in the sample. This chain uses TRBV6-5 with TRBJ2-3; no definite D call. CDR1 is MNHEY, CDR2 SVGAGI, per germline. The CDR3 is 11 amino acids. Trimming shortened V by 5 bases and J by 6 bases, and 6 bases separated the two germline ends. CDR3 protein: CASSPGDTQYF. In DNA, the CDR3 is TGTGCCAGCAGTCCCGGGGATACGCAGTATTTT.

This chain uses TRBV10-1 with TRBJ1-2, with D perhaps TRBD1 (5 bases). Trimming stripped 7 bases from V and 4 bases from J, with 22 bases between. Germline CDR1 is WNHNN and CDR2 is SYGVQD (reference sequence). The CDR3 totals 16 residues. CDR3 sequence reads: CASTHYEAAGPYGYTF. In nucleotides, the CDR3 is TGCGCCAGCACCCACTACGAGGCCGCAGGGCCCTATGGCTACACCTTC.

J is TRBJ1-1 and V is TRBV6-5, with D possibly being TRBD1 (6 bases). The CDR3 covers 14 residues. Germline V gene lookup returns CDR1 MNHEY and CDR2 SVGAGI. V shed 5 bases and J shed 0 bases, with 10 bases lying between them. The CDR3 nucleotides read TGTGCCAGCAGTCCAGGGGCTTTGAACACTGAAGCTTTCTTT. It is translated as CASSPGALNTEAFF.

This clone was counted between two and nine times. The chain is built from TRBV6-1 and TRBJ1-2; D not certain. Per the germline V gene, CDR1 is MNHNS and CDR2 is SASEGT. V lost 5 bases to trimming and J lost 4 bases, with 8 bases between them. The CDR3 length is 12 residues. The CDR3 DNA follows: TGTGCCAGCAGTAGACGGCCCTATGGCTACACCTTC. Amino acids: CASSRRPYGYTF.

CDR3 sequence: CASSFLRGRGLSTGELFF. As DNA, the CDR3 is TGTGCCAGCAGCTTCCTTCGAGGCAGGGGGCTTAGCACCGGGGAGCTGTTTTTT. The chain links TRBV27 to TRBJ2-2; the match to TRBD1 covers 8 bases. This CDR3 is built from 18 residues. CDR1 MNHEY and CDR2 SMNVEV come from the germline V gene (reference sequence). Losses at the gene ends were 6 bases for V and 4 bases for J; bases not matched to a gene: 16.

The gene calls are TRBV5-4 and TRBJ2-4; no firm D call. Germline CDR1 SGHNT, CDR2 YYREEE (reference sequence). Trimming pared 6 bases from V and 8 bases from J, leaving 3 bases between. CDR3 length: 9 residues. Here the CDR3 DNA reads TGTGCCAGCAAGGACATTCAGTACTTC. Translating gives CASKDIQYF.

The V and J genes are TRBV7-6 and TRBJ2-3; 7 nucleotides agree with TRBD2. Trimming cost V 4 bases and J 6 bases; bases outside gene matches: 4. The germline CDR1 and CDR2 sequences are SGHVS and FNYEAQ. This CDR3 is 13 amino acids long. CDR3 in amino acids: CASSWGGRDTQYF. The DNA for the CDR3 is TGTGCCAGCAGCTGGGGGGGTCGCGATACGCAGTATTTT. Together with reference TRBV7-6 and TRBJ2-3, the CDR3 gives the full variable domain: GAGVSQSPRYKVTKRGQDVALRCDPISGHVSLYWYRQALGQGPEFLTYFNYEAQQDKSGLPNDRFSAERPEGSISTLTIQRTEQRDSAMYRCASSWGGRDTQYFGPGTRLTVL.

This chain links TRBV6-1 with TRBJ2-5, with 11 positions matching TRBD2. The CDR3 loop spans 17 amino acids. The germline V gene encodes CDR1 MNHNS and CDR2 SASEGT. The V gene end was trimmed by 4 bases and the J gene end by 2 bases; junction bases not matched to a gene: 9. The CDR3 here is CASSGASTSGVQETQYF. The CDR3 coding sequence is TGTGCCAGCAGTGGCGCCTCGACTAGCGGGGTACAAGAGACCCAGTACTTC.

The chain couples TRBV5-4 to TRBJ2-2; 8 nucleotides align to TRBD2. The CDR3 has 15 residues. The junction had 5 bases not matched to a gene; V was cut back by 1 base and J by 6 bases. Germline V gene lookup returns CDR1 SGHNT and CDR2 YYREEE (reference sequence). This CDR3 reads CASSLSAGGAGELFF. CDR3 nucleotides: TGTGCCAGCAGCTTGAGCGCCGGGGGGGCCGGGGAGCTGTTTTTT.

The V call is TRBV5-6, the J call TRBJ2-7; 8 bases line up with TRBD2. Germline trimming cut 1 base from V and 4 bases from J; bases unmatched to any gene: 4. The CDR3 loop spans 14 amino acids. Looked up from germline, CDR1 is SGHDT and CDR2 is YYEEEE. Here the CDR3 DNA reads TGTGCCAGCAGCTTGTCGGGAGGGGCGTACGAGCAGTACTTC. Translating gives CASSLSGGAYEQYF.

The chain couples TRBV6-5 to TRBJ1-2, with D possibly being TRBD1 (5 bases). Germline V gives CDR1 MNHEY, CDR2 SVGAGI. The CDR3 covers 14 residues. V gave up 2 bases and J gave up 3 bases, with 10 bases separating them. The CDR3 nucleotides are TGTGCCAGCAGTTACGCCGGGACGGACTATGGCTACACCTTC. Its translation is CASSYAGTDYGYTF.

The chain couples TRBV9 to TRBJ1-5; D not resolved. Germline CDR1 is SGDLS and CDR2 is YYNGEE. V was trimmed by 4 bases and J by 3 bases, leaving 11 bases between them. CDR3 length: 14 amino acids. The CDR3 is CASSTGVDNQPQHF. Here the CDR3 DNA reads TGTGCCAGCAGCACCGGGGTCGACAATCAGCCCCAGCATTTT.

This chain connects TRBV10-1 to TRBJ1-4; 7 bases line up with TRBD1. Trimming cost V 9 bases and J 0 bases; bases outside gene matches: 13. Germline V gene lookup returns CDR1 WNHNN and CDR2 SYGVQD (reference sequence). The CDR3 length is 17 residues. CDR3 sequence reads: CASTITGAVATNEKLFF. The DNA for the CDR3 is TGCGCCAGTACCATAACAGGGGCCGTTGCAACTAATGAAAAACTGTTTTTT.

The V gene is TRBV9, the J gene TRBJ1-3, with D hard to call. Per germline, CDR1 SGDLS and CDR2 YYNGEE. There are 15 residues in the CDR3. The V end lost 0 bases, the J end lost 1 base, and 8 bases lay between the germline ends. CDR3 region: CASSVDQDSGNTIYF. The CDR3 coding sequence is TGTGCCAGCAGCGTAGATCAGGATTCTGGAAACACCATATATTTT.

The chain carries TRBV6-1 and TRBJ1-1; maybe TRBD1 (5 bases). The CDR3 length is 15 residues. The germline gives CDR1 MNHNS, CDR2 SASEGT. Between the trimmed V and J ends, which lost 3 bases and 4 bases, there was a span of 15 bases. In DNA, the CDR3 is TGTGCCAGCAGTGACATGAAAACAGGATTCACTGAAGCTTTCTTT. The encoded protein is CASSDMKTGFTEAFF.

This rearrangement joins TRBV10-1 to TRBJ2-1, with 7 nucleotides matching TRBD1. J gave up 4 bases and V 0 bases, and 9 bases lay outside the gene matches. CDR1 and CDR2 (germline): WNHNN, SYGVQD (reference sequence). The CDR3 loop spans 17 amino acids. The CDR3 loop reads CASSESAAGGQYNEQFF. CDR3 nucleotides: TGCGCCAGCAGTGAGTCGGCGGCAGGGGGTCAGTACAATGAGCAGTTCTTC.

The genes are TRBV9 and TRBJ2-7, with 7 bases lining up with TRBD2. Germline V gene sequence: CDR1 SGDLS, CDR2 YYNGEE. The length of the CDR3 is 15 residues. The junction had 9 bases not matched to a gene; V was cut back by 3 bases and J by 3 bases. The CDR3 is CASSGGGEAVYEQYF. CDR3 sequence (DNA): TGTGCCAGCAGCGGGGGAGGGGAGGCTGTCTACGAGCAGTACTTC.

The V gene is TRBV30, the J gene TRBJ1-1, with no clear D. Germline values: CDR1 GTSNPN, CDR2 SVGIG (reference sequence). CDR3 size: 13 residues. V lost 0 bases to trimming and J lost 6 bases, with 11 bases between them. CDR3 DNA sequence: TGTGCCTGGAGTGTTCAATTCTCCTCTGAAGCTTTCTTT. This encodes CAWSVQFSSEAFF.